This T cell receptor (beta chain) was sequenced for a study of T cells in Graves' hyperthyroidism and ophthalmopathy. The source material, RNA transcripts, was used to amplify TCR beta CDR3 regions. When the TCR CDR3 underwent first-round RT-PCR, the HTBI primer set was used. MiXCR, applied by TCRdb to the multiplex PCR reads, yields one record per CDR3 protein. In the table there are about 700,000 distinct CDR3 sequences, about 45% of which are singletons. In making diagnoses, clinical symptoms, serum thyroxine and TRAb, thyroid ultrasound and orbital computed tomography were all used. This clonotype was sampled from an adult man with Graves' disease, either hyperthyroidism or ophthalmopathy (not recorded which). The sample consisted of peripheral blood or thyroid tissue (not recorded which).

CDR3 sequence: CSARTGDGVSTTEAFF. DNA for the CDR3: TGCAGTGCCCGAACAGGGGACGGGGTATCCACCACTGAAGCTTTCTTT. The V and J genes are TRBV20-1 and TRBJ1-1, with 7 bases that match TRBD1. Germline V gene data show CDR1 as DFQATT and CDR2 as SNEGSKA (reference sequence). V was clipped by 6 bases and J by 4 bases; unmatched bases: 17. This CDR3 region has 16 residues.